This record concerns one TCR beta chain sequence. V shed 3 bases, J shed 2 bases, and the junction held 3 bases outside the gene matches. Germline loops: CDR1 SQVTM, CDR2 ANQGSEA. CDR3 size: 14 residues. Amplification yielded TCR beta CDR3 regions, with RNA transcripts as the source. The TCR CDR3 was amplified in a first-round RT-PCR using the HTBI primer set. MiXCR, run by TCRdb on the multiplex PCR reads, gives a single entry per CDR3 protein. This repertoire shows fewer than 450,000 distinct CDR3 sequences, 15% to 20% found once; its top ten account for less than 45%. This record belongs to a study of T cells in Graves' hyperthyroidism and ophthalmopathy.

The chain recombines TRBV29-1 with TRBJ1-2, with 10 bases lining up with TRBD1. This TCR was recovered from a young man with Graves' ophthalmopathy. The sample taken for sequencing was blood. The CDR3 DNA reads as TGCAGCGTTGATCCGGGACAGGGGAACTATGGCTACACCTTC. This sequence encodes CSVDPGQGNYGYTF.